This TCR beta chain stems from a study of blood T cells in healthy people across ages. Study-level findings and limits: Comparison with aged donors showed that long-lived donors had more naive CD4+ cells and higher diversity. The unsorted PBMCs prevented any conclusive comparison of naive versus antigen-experienced cells. Per million T cells, TCR beta diversity dropped roughly linearly as age increased.

With V trimmed by 2 bases and J by 0 bases, 4 bases remained unmatched. The CDR3 length is 16 residues. CDR1 is SGHTA and CDR2 is FQGTGA in the germline V gene. Sample-barcoded 5' priming and a J-beta primer mix drove a second PCR of about 6 to 12 cycles. Via MiXCR, TCRdb re-called the 5' RACE reads, giving one row per CDR3 protein. The data contain 600,000 or so distinct CDR3 sequences, roughly 20% of them singletons. Donation came from healthy Caucasian individuals in Russia who were aged about 6 to 100. Comment on this clonotype: The target antigen is unknown.

The sequence derives from a man aged 70-80 years in good health. The V and J genes are TRBV7-3 and TRBJ2-3; 8 bases align to TRBD2. The sample was blood. In DNA form, the CDR3 reads TGTGCCAGCAGCTTAGGTCCGGGAGGGAGCACAGATACGCAGTATTTT. Translated, it gives CASSLGPGGSTDTQYF.